Listed here are 24 T cell receptor beta chains from one sample, sequenced in a study of blood T cells in healthy people across ages. Then a second PCR, running about 6 to 12 cycles, was carried out with a sample-barcoded 5' primer and a J-beta primer mix. TCRdb itself ran the 5' RACE reads through MiXCR, one entry per CDR3 protein. This sample yields about 1.8 million distinct CDR3 sequences, of which less than 50% are seen a single time; around 2.1% belongs to the top ten. Sequencing was performed on blood. All receptors derive from a middle-aged woman in good health.

The rearrangement uses TRBV20-1 and TRBJ1-1; D remains unclear. The V and J ends lost 0 bases and 5 bases respectively, with 10 bases between them. The CDR3 extends over 13 amino acids. The germline CDR1 and CDR2 sequences are DFQATT and SNEGSKA (reference sequence). CDR3 region: CSARDNSRTEAFF. Here the CDR3 DNA reads TGCAGTGCTAGAGATAATAGCCGGACTGAAGCTTTCTTT.

The gene calls are TRBV21-1 and TRBJ2-7; no check of the table's D call, TRBD2, against the DNA was made. TRBJ2-5 matches the DNA end more closely, so the J call is doubtful. TRBV21-1 is an annotated pseudogene. The CDR3 is 21 residues long. CDR3 nucleotides: TGTGCCAGCAGCAAAGTGACTCCAAGGGCGCGGACTAGCGGGGGATTTGAGACCCAGTACTTC. Amino acid sequence: CASSKVTPRARTSGGFETQYF.

This rearrangement joins TRBV27 to TRBJ2-5; tentative D call: TRBD2 (5 bases). This CDR3 region has 17 residues. V was trimmed by 2 bases and J by 0 bases, leaving 16 bases between them. Germline CDR1 MNHEY, CDR2 SMNVEV (reference sequence). DNA for the CDR3: TGTGCCAGCAGTTTAGTGGGGTCTAGCCCGTACCAAGAGACCCAGTACTTC. Amino acids: CASSLVGSSPYQETQYF.

The genes are TRBV11-2 and TRBJ2-5, with a weak D call TRBD2 (5 bases). This CDR3 has 13 residues. V was shortened by 5 bases and J by 9 bases, with 16 bases between the two germline ends. CDR1 is SGHAT and CDR2 is FQNNGV in the germline V gene. The CDR3 DNA reads as TGTGCCAGCAGCCCCGGCTCTGTCGGGGCCCAGTACTTC. Its protein product is CASSPGSVGAQYF.

A word on this clonotype: At one end the junction does not follow the germline gene, possibly because of a read error. This chain connects TRBV29-1 to TRBJ1-1; possibly TRBD1 for D (5 bases). CDR1 SQVTM and CDR2 ANQGSEA come from the germline V gene. This CDR3 has 16 residues. The CDR3: CSAEGAGDSEYTEAFF. CDR3 DNA: TGCAGCGCTGAAGGGGCGGGGGATTCGGAGTACACTGAAGCTTTCTTT.

The chain uses TRBV11-2 and TRBJ2-5, with D possibly TRBD1 on 5 matching bases. The CDR3 has 12 amino acids. Germline CDR1 reads SGHAT; CDR2 reads FQNNGV. Trimming took off 8 bases at V and 5 bases at J, with 12 bases between the two ends. This CDR3 is CASGAAHETQYF. The CDR3, as DNA: TGTGCCAGCGGGGCAGCGCATGAGACCCAGTACTTC.

The rearrangement uses TRBV6-5 and TRBJ2-7; 9 bases align to TRBD1. The CDR3 is 15 amino acids. Germline assignment: CDR1 MNHEY and CDR2 SVGAGI. V lost 5 bases to trimming and J lost 3 bases; unmatched junction nucleotides: 8. The chain's CDR3 is CASSDTGTGHYEQYF. The CDR3 nucleotides read TGTGCCAGCAGTGACACCGGGACAGGGCACTACGAGCAGTACTTC.

This clonotype has just a few counts. CDR3 nucleotides: TGCGCCAGCAGCCAATCGGTGTCTCGGGATGAGCAGTTCTTC. This gives the protein CASSQSVSRDEQFF. V is TRBV4-3 and J is TRBJ2-1; no reliable D call. V lost 2 bases and J lost 8, with 13 bases in between. Germline V gene lookup returns CDR1 LGHNA and CDR2 YSLEER. The CDR3 consists of 14 residues.

This clonotype was seen a single time. This rearrangement joins TRBV6-2 or TRBV6-3 to TRBJ2-4, with D perhaps TRBD1 (5 bases). The V gene lost 1 base and the J gene lost 14 bases, with 15 bases spanning the gap. CDR3 length: 13 residues. Germline CDR1 is MNHEY and CDR2 is SVGEGT. DNA of the CDR3: TGTGCCAGCAGTTACTGCGCCGGGCAGGGTGAGTACTTC. Residues: CASSYCAGQGEYF.

This rearrangement joins TRBV10-3 to TRBJ2-1; the D gene is possibly TRBD1 (7 bases). The CDR3 totals 14 residues. Germline V gene sequence: CDR1 ENHRY, CDR2 SYGVKD. V was trimmed by 7 bases and J by 13 bases, leaving 23 bases between them. The CDR3 is CAIMAQGGQETQFF. CDR3 coding DNA: TGTGCCATCATGGCGCAGGGGGGACAAGAGACCCAGTTCTTC.

This clonotype has a single count. The chain links TRBV6-1 to TRBJ1-5, with D unresolved. V was pared by 8 bases and J by 6 bases, with 17 bases between. Germline values: CDR1 MNHNS, CDR2 SASEGT. There are 14 residues in the CDR3. The CDR3 DNA follows: TGTGCCAGCCAGCCTGATGGGGATGGTCAGCCCCAGCATTTT. Its protein is CASQPDGDGQPQHF.

This clonotype turned up a few times. The chain couples TRBV4-2 to TRBJ2-3; a weak D match, TRBD1 (5 bases). CDR1 LGHNA and CDR2 YNFKEQ come from the germline V gene. Trimming stripped 3 bases from V and 5 bases from J, with 9 bases between. This CDR3 region has 13 residues. The CDR3 nucleotides are TGTGCCAGCAGCCACGACAGAGAAGATACGCAGTATTTT. It yields the protein CASSHDREDTQYF.

This clonotype was seen a handful of times. V is TRBV25-1 and J is TRBJ1-2, with 7 bases that match TRBD1. Unmatched junction bases numbered 10, after V lost 6 bases and J lost 6 bases. In germline, CDR1 is MGHDK, CDR2 SYGVNS. This CDR3 has 14 amino acids. The CDR3 loop is CASRQTGSGDGYTF. The DNA for the CDR3 is TGTGCCAGCAGGCAGACAGGGAGTGGTGATGGCTACACCTTC.

This clonotype was recorded a few times. The rearrangement links TRBV5-1 to TRBJ2-3; the D is unclear. The CDR3 spans 14 residues. Trimming cost V 0 bases and J 2 bases, with 7 bases left between them. Germline V gene data show CDR1 as SGHRS and CDR2 as YFSETQ. The CDR3 nucleotides are TGCGCCAGCAGCTTGGAGCAGCCCACAGATACGCAGTATTTT. Amino acids: CASSLEQPTDTQYF.

The chain carries TRBV10-3 and TRBJ2-3, with 10 bases that match TRBD2. This CDR3 contains 17 residues. Germline loops: CDR1 ENHRY, CDR2 SYGVKD. Trimming removed 3 bases from V and 0 bases from J; junction bases left unmatched: 6. The CDR3 loop is CAISEGAGGPSTDTQYF. Here the CDR3 DNA reads TGTGCCATCAGTGAAGGAGCGGGGGGGCCGAGCACAGATACGCAGTATTTT.

The chain recombines TRBV7-9 with TRBJ1-2; tentatively, D is TRBD1 (6 bases). The germline V and J ends were trimmed by 7 bases and 8 bases, with 20 bases remaining between them. CDR3 length: 14 amino acids. Germline V gene data show CDR1 as SEHNR and CDR2 as FQNEAQ (reference sequence). The CDR3, as DNA: TGTGCCAGCACCTCGGGGGGGCGAGACGCGGGCTACACCTTC. It specifies CASTSGGRDAGYTF. Complete variable domain (other parts from reference TRBV7-9 and TRBJ1-2): DTGVSQNPRHKITKRGQNVTFRCDPISEHNRLYWYRQTLGQGPEFLTYFQNEAQLEKSRLLSDRFSAERPKGSFSTLEIQRTEQGDSAMYLCASTSGGRDAGYTFGSGTRLTVV.

The CDR3 DNA reads as TGCGCCAGCAGCCAAGGCTCGGGCGGGGTTAATGAGCAGTTCTTC. It encodes CASSQGSGGVNEQFF. The chain has TRBV4-3 and TRBJ2-1; D perhaps matches TRBD2 (6 bases). CDR1 and CDR2 from the germline V gene are LGHNA and YSLEER. Trimming removed 1 base at V and 7 bases at J, with 14 bases between. This CDR3 is 15 amino acids long.

The rearrangement uses TRBV2 and TRBJ1-2, with TRBD1 identical over 8 bases. The germline V gene has CDR1 SNHLY and CDR2 FYNNEI. The ends lost 6 bases at V and 0 bases at J; junction bases unmatched: 3. The CDR3 runs 14 residues. In nucleotides, the CDR3 is TGTGCCAGCAGGTGGGACAGGACTAACTATGGCTACACCTTC. This translates into CASRWDRTNYGYTF.

The rearrangement uses TRBV6-2 or TRBV6-3 and TRBJ2-5; the D gene is possibly TRBD2 (5 bases). Trimming shortened V by 2 bases and J by 4 bases, and 14 bases separated the two germline ends. The germline CDR1 and CDR2 sequences are MNHEY and SVGEGT. This CDR3 has 15 residues. Written as DNA, the CDR3 is TGTGCCAGCAGTTACAGTTCCGGACTTCTAGAGACCCAGTACTTC. Translating it yields CASSYSSGLLETQYF.

This clonotype showed up just once. This chain links TRBV7-2 with TRBJ2-3, with 8 nucleotides matching TRBD2. CDR1 and CDR2 from the germline V gene are SGHTA and FQGNSA. The CDR3 runs to 17 residues. V was pared by 0 bases and J by 3 bases, with 8 bases of the junction left unmatched. The CDR3 protein is CASSLASAGGGTDTQYF. The CDR3 bases are TGTGCCAGCAGCTTAGCGTCGGCGGGGGGAGGAACAGATACGCAGTATTTT.

The sample holds a few counts of this clonotype. The chain combines TRBV11-2 with TRBJ2-5; 7 nucleotides align to TRBD1. This CDR3 has 14 residues. Germline V gene sequence: CDR1 SGHAT, CDR2 FQNNGV. With 5 bases clipped from V and 4 bases from J, the junction kept 7 bases outside the gene matches. CDR3 protein: CASSMSDRIETQYF. In nucleotides, the CDR3 is TGTGCCAGCAGCATGTCGGACAGGATAGAGACCCAGTACTTC.

The chain recombines TRBV20-1 with TRBJ2-5; D is perhaps TRBD2 (5 bases). The CDR3 length is 15 residues. Germline V gene data show CDR1 as DFQATT and CDR2 as SNEGSKA (reference sequence). V shed 3 bases and J shed 5 bases, with 19 bases lying between them. CDR3 DNA: TGCAGTGCTAGCGCGGACTTAGCGAGACCGGAGACCCAGTACTTC. Protein: CSASADLARPETQYF.

The sample holds many counts of this clonotype. The chain joins TRBV27 to TRBJ2-3, with unresolved D. Trimming cost V 6 bases and J 3 bases, with 7 bases left between them. This CDR3 has 12 amino acids. Germline loops: CDR1 MNHEY, CDR2 SMNVEV (reference sequence). CDR3 coding DNA: TGTGCCAGCAGCCATCCAACAGATACGCAGTATTTT. Amino acid sequence: CASSHPTDTQYF.

This chain joins TRBV4-3 and TRBJ2-7, with 9 bases fitting TRBD1. The germline V gene encodes CDR1 LGHNA and CDR2 YSLEER. After removal of 0 bases from V and 5 bases from J, the junction contained 8 bases not matched to a gene. The CDR3 extends over 16 amino acids. CDR3 loop: CASSQEFGQGYHEQYF. For the CDR3, the DNA is TGCGCCAGCAGCCAAGAGTTTGGACAGGGGTACCACGAGCAGTACTTC.